The clone carrying this TCR beta chain was counted between two and nine times. CDR1 and CDR2 (germline): MNHNY, SVGAGI (reference sequence). V shed 0 bases, J shed 1 base, and the junction held 2 bases outside the gene matches. The CDR3 spans 16 residues. The data originate from a study of shared clonotypes between healthy human individuals. The protocol was immunoSEQ multiplex PCR, while the TCRdb copy is restricted to in-frame clones and leaves out a portion. The sample includes about 92,000 clones, approximately 70% of them seen just once. V usage is TRBV6-6 and J usage is TRBJ2-3; 9 nucleotides match TRBD1. Sequencing was carried out using memory CD8+ T cells sorted from blood. Documented subset: CD45RO+ cells pooled with CCR7-negative TemRA cells. The clonotype was recovered from a man younger than 45 in good health. CDR3 region: CASSYSRDRGTDTQYF. CDR3 nucleotides: TGTGCCAGCAGTTACTCGAGGGACAGGGGCACAGATACGCAGTATTTT.